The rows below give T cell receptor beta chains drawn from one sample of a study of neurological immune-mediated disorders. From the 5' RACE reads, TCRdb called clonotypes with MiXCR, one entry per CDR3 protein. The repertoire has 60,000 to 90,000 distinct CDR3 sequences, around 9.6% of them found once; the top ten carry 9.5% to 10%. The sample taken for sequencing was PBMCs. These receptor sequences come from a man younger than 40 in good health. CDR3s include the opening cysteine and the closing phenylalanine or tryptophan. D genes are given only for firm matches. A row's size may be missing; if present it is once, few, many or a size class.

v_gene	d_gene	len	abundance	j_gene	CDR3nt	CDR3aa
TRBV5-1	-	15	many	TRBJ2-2	TGCGCCAGCAGCTTTGACAGCTTGAACACCGGGGAGCTGTTTTTT	CASSFDSLNTGELFF
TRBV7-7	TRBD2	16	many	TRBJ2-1	TGTGCCAGCAGCCCTCTCGGACTAGCGGGAAGCAATGAGCAGTTCTTC	CASSPLGLAGSNEQFF
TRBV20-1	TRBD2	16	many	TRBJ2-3	TGCAGTGCTAGGGACCCGGGACTAGCGGGAGCAGATACGCAGTATTTT	CSARDPGLAGADTQYF
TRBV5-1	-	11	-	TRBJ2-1	TGCGCCAGCATCCGGGGGAATGAGCAGTTCTTC	CASIRGNEQFF
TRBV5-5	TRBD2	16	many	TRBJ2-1	TGTGCCAGCAGCTTGAGCGGGAGGGCCCTCGGTTATGAGCAGTTCTTC	CASSLSGRALGYEQFF
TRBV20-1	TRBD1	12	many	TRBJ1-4	TGCAGTGCTGGGACAGGGAATGAAAAACTGTTTTTT	CSAGTGNEKLFF
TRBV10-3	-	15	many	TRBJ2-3	TGTGCCATCAGTGGGGAAGGTGGACCCACAGATACGCAGTATTTT	CAISGEGGPTDTQYF
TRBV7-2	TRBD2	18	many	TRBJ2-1	TGTGCCAGCAGCCCACGACTAGCGGCCGTCGGGGGGCACAATGAGCAGTTCTTC	CASSPRLAAVGGHNEQFF
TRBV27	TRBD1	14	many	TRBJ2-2	TGTGCCAGCGTATTCCGACAGGGGTTCGGGGAGCTGTTTTTT	CASVFRQGFGELFF
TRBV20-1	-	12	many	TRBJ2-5	TGCAGTGCTAAAGGGGGGGGAGAGACCCAGTACTTC	CSAKGGGETQYF
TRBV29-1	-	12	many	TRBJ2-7	TGCAGCGTTGATACAGGTACCTACGAGCAGTACTTC	CSVDTGTYEQYF
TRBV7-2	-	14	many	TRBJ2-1	TGTGCCAGCAGCCCCGGGACCGTTGGGAATGAGCAGTTCTTC	CASSPGTVGNEQFF
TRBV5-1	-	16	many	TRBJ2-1	TGCGCCAGCAGCTTCTTAAGCGGTCTCTCCTACAATGAGCAGTTCTTC	CASSFLSGLSYNEQFF
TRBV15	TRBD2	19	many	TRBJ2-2	TGTGCCACCAGCAGAGATAGGACTAGCGGGACCCTCAACACCGGGGAGCTGTTTTTT	CATSRDRTSGTLNTGELFF
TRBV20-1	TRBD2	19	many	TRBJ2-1	TGCAGTGCTCAACGACGGGACAGGTGGACTAGCGGGCTTTACAATGAGCAGTTCTTC	CSAQRRDRWTSGLYNEQFF
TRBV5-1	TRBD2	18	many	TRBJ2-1	TGCGCCAGCACCATTAGCGGTTGGAGCGGGAGCTCCTACAATGAGCAGTTCTTC	CASTISGWSGSSYNEQFF
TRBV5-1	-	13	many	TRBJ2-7	TGCGCCAGCAGCTTGAATCTTCGGGACGAGCAGTACTTC	CASSLNLRDEQYF
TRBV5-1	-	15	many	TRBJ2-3	TGCGCCAGCAGTGACTCCGGGACTAGCACAGATACGCAGTATTTT	CASSDSGTSTDTQYF
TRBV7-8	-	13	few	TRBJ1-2	TGTGCCAGCAGCTTCCGGGGGCCCTATGGCTACACCTTC	CASSFRGPYGYTF
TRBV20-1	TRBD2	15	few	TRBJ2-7	TGCAGTGCTAGATCTAGCGGGAGTATAGGTGACGAGCAGTACTTC	CSARSSGSIGDEQYF
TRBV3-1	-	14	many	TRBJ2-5	TGTGCCAGCAGCCAAGCCCAAAACCAAGAGACCCAGTACTTC	CASSQAQNQETQYF
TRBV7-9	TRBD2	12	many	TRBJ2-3	TGTGCCAGCAAAGCGGGAGAGGATACGCAGTATTTT	CASKAGEDTQYF
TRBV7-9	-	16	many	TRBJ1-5	TGTGCCAGCAGCGGCAAACCTGGGGGGGGCAATCAGCCCCAGCATTTT	CASSGKPGGGNQPQHF
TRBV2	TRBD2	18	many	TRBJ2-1	TGTGCCAGCAGTCCTTCGACTAGCGGGAGGAGCTCCTACAATGAGCAGTTCTTC	CASSPSTSGRSSYNEQFF
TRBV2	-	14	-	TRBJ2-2	TGTGCCAGCGGACGGGGGAAAGACACCGGGGAGCTGTTTTTT	CASGRGKDTGELFF
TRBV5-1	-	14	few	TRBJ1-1	TGCGCCAGCAGCTTTATAGGGAGGGACACTGAAGCTTTCTTT	CASSFIGRDTEAFF
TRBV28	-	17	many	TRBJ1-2	TGTGCCAGCAGTTTAGTTATAGGGACACCCGTGGGGTATGGCTACACCTTC	CASSLVIGTPVGYGYTF
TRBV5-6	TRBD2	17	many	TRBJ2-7	TGTGCCAGCAGCTTGGCTAGCGGGGATCTACTTTCCTACGAGCAGTACTTC	CASSLASGDLLSYEQYF
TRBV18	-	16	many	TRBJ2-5	TGTGCCAGCTCACCTCGCCAGGGGACGGAGGGAGAGACCCAGTACTTC	CASSPRQGTEGETQYF
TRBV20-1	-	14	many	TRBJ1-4	TGCAGTGCTAGAGAGAGCCAAGCAAATGAAAAACTGTTTTTT	CSARESQANEKLFF
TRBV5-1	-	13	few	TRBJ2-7	TGCGCCAGCAGCTTGGGGCGGGGATCCGAGCAGTACTTC	CASSLGRGSEQYF
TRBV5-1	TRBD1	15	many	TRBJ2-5	TGCGCCAGCACCGAGGGACAGGGGGCTTGGGAGACCCAGTACTTC	CASTEGQGAWETQYF
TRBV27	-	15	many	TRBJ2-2	TGTGCCAGCAGTTTTCTGGGCCAAGGGCCCGGGGAGCTGTTTTTT	CASSFLGQGPGELFF
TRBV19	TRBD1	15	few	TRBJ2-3	TGTGCCAGTAGTCAAAGCGGGACAGGGACAGATACGCAGTATTTT	CASSQSGTGTDTQYF
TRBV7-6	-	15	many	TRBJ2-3	TGTGCCAGCAGCTTGGGGCAGGCTAGCACAGATACGCAGTATTTT	CASSLGQASTDTQYF
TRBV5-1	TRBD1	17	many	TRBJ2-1	TGCGCCAGCAGCGACGCTATCGCGGGACAGGGGGTTGGTGAGCAGTTCTTC	CASSDAIAGQGVGEQFF
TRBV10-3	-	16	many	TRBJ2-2	TGTGCCATCAGTGATGGGGGAAGGACATCCACCGGGGAGCTGTTTTTT	CAISDGGRTSTGELFF
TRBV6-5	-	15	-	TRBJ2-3	TGTGCCAGCAGTTATGAAGGCAGTCTAACAGATACGCAGTATTTT	CASSYEGSLTDTQYF
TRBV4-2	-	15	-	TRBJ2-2	TGTGCCAGCAGCCAAGGCGCTCAAAACACCGGGGAGCTGTTTTTT	CASSQGAQNTGELFF
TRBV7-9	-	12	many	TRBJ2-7	TGTGCCAGCAGCTTGGATAGCCCCGAGCAGTACTTC	CASSLDSPEQYF
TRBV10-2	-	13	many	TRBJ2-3	TGCGCCAGCAGTGAAATAGCAACAGATACGCAGTATTTT	CASSEIATDTQYF
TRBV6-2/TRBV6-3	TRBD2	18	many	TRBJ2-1	TGTGCCAGCAGTTCCCCTATCGCCGGGACTAGCGGGAACAATGAGCAGTTCTTC	CASSSPIAGTSGNNEQFF
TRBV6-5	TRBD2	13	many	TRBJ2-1	TGTGCCAGCCGAGCGGGAGGCCGCGAGATGCAGTTCTTC	CASRAGGREMQFF
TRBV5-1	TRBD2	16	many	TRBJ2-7	TGCGCCAGCCCCCTCAGGACTAGCGGGATTGCGGACGAGCAGTACTTC	CASPLRTSGIADEQYF
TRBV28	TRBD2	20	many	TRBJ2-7	TGTGCCAGCAGTTCACCCCTGGAGGGGGAAGGTCTAGCGGGCGACTACGAGCAGTACTTC	CASSSPLEGEGLAGDYEQYF
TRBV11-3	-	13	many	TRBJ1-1	TGTGCCAGCAGCTTAGATGGACAGAACGAAGCTTTCTTT	CASSLDGQNEAFF
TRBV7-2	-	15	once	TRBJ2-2	TGTGCCAGCAGCACGGACACAACGAACACCGGGGAGCTGTTTTTT	CASSTDTTNTGELFF
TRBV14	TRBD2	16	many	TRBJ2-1	TGTGCCAGCAGCCAAGTCTATATCAGCGGGGCTAATGAGCAGTTCTTC	CASSQVYISGANEQFF
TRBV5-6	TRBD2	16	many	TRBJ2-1	TGTGCCAGCAGCCTCTTAGGGACTAGCGGTTTCAATGAGCAGTTCTTC	CASSLLGTSGFNEQFF
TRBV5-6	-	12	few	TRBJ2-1	TGTGCCAGCAGCTTGCGGCTGAATGAGCAGTTCTTC	CASSLRLNEQFF